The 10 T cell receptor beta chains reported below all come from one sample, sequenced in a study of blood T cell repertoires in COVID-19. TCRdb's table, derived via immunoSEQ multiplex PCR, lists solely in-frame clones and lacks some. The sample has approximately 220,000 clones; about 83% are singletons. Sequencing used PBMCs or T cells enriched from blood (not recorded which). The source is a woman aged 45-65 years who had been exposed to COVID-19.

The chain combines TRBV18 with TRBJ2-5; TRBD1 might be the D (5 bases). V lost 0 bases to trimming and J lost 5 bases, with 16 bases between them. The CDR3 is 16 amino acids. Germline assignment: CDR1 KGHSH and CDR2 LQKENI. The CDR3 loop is CASSPPGQGLGETQYF. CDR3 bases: TGTGCCAGCTCACCACCCGGTCAGGGTCTCGGGGAGACCCAGTACTTC.

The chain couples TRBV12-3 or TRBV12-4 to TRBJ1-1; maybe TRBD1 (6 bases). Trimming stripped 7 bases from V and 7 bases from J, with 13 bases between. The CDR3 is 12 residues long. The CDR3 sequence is CASNVEDSEAFF. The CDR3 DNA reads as TGTGCCAGCAATGTGGAGGACAGTGAAGCTTTCTTT.

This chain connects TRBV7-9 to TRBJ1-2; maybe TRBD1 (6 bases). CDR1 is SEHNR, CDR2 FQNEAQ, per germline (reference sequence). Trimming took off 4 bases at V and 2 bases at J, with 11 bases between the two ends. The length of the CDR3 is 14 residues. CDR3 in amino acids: CASSSRTENYGYTF. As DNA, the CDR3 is TGTGCCAGCAGCTCGAGGACAGAGAACTATGGCTACACCTTC.

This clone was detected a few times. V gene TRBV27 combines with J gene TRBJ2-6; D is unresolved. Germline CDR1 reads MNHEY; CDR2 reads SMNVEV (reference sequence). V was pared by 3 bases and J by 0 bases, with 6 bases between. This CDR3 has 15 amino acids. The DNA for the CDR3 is TGTGCCAGCAGTTTCAGTTACTCTGGGGCCAACGTCCTGACTTTC. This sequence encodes CASSFSYSGANVLTF.

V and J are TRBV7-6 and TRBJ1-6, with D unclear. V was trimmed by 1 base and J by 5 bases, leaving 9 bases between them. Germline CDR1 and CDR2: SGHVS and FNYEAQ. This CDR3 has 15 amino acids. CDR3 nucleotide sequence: TGTGCCAGCAGCTTAGGGGCACAGAATAATTCACCCCTCCACTTT. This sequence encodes CASSLGAQNNSPLHF. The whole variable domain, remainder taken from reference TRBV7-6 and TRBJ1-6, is GAGVSQSPRYKVTKRGQDVALRCDPISGHVSLYWYRQALGQGPEFLTYFNYEAQQDKSGLPNDRFSAERPEGSISTLTIQRTEQRDSAMYRCASSLGAQNNSPLHFGNGTRLTVT.

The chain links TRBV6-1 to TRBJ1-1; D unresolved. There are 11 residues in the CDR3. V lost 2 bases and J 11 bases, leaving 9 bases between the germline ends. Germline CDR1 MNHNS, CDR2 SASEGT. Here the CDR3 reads CASSEMGRAFF. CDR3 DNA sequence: TGTGCCAGCAGTGAAATGGGGAGGGCTTTCTTT.

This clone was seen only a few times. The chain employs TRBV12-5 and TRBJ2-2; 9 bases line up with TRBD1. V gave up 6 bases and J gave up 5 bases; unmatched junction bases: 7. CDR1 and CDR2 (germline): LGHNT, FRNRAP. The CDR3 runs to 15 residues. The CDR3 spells CASGTQQGATGELFF. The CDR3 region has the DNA TGTGCTAGTGGGACACAACAGGGGGCGACCGGGGAGCTGTTTTTT.

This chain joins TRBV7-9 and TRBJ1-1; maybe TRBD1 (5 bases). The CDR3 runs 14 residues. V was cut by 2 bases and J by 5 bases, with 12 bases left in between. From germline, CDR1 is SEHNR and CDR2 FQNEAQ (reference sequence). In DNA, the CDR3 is TGTGCCAGCAGCTTACAGGGTATCGGGACTGAAGCTTTCTTT. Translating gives CASSLQGIGTEAFF.

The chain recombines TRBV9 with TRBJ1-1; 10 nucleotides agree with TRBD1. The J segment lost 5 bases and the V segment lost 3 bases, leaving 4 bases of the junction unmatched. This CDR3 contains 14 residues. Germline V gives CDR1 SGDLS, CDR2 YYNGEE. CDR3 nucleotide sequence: TGTGCCAGCAGCGGAAGGACAGGGGGAACTGAAGCTTTCTTT. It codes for CASSGRTGGTEAFF.

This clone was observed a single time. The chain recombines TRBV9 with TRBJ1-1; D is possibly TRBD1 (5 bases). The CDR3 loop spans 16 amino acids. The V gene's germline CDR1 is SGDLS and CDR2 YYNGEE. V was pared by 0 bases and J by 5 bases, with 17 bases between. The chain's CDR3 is CASSVATAQDGTEAFF. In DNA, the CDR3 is TGTGCCAGCAGCGTAGCGACAGCTCAGGATGGGACTGAAGCTTTCTTT.